These 9 T cell receptor beta chains were sequenced from one sample in a study of shared clonotypes between healthy human individuals. Profiled with immunoSEQ multiplex PCR; TCRdb holds only in-frame clones, not every one. The table shows under 1,100,000 clones, with 60% to 80% occurring only once. Input material: memory CD4+ T cells sorted from blood. Subset defined: CD45RA-negative fraction. The source is a man aged 18 to 35 in good health.

This clone is a singleton in its sample. This chain joins TRBV7-2 and TRBJ2-3; 14 nucleotides line up with TRBD2. The V segment lost 4 bases and the J segment 1 base; nucleotides outside the gene matches: 10. This CDR3 has 19 residues. Looked up from germline, CDR1 is SGHTA and CDR2 is FQGNSA. CDR3 sequence: CASSSVGLAGGYRTDTQYF. DNA of the CDR3: TGTGCCAGCAGCTCGGTAGGACTAGCGGGAGGCTACCGCACAGATACGCAGTATTTT. Based on the CDR3 plus reference TRBV7-2 and TRBJ2-3, the full variable domain is GAGVSQSPSNKVTEKGKDVELRCDPISGHTALYWYRQSLGQGLEFLIYFQGNSAPDKSGLPSDRFSAERTGGSVSTLTIQRTQQEDSAVYLCASSSVGLAGGYRTDTQYFGPGTRLTVL.

The V gene is TRBV14, the J gene TRBJ2-7; 9 bases map to TRBD1. This CDR3 is 12 amino acids long. The trim removed 8 bases at V and 9 bases at J, leaving 8 bases unmatched. CDR1 is SGHDN, CDR2 FVKESK, per germline. CDR3 region: CASSRDRVAQYF. CDR3 nucleotide sequence: TGTGCCAGCTCCCGGGACAGGGTCGCGCAGTACTTC. Combining the CDR3 with reference TRBV14 and TRBJ2-7 gives the whole variable domain EAGVTQFPSHSVIEKGQTVTLRCDPISGHDNLYWYRRVMGKEIKFLLHFVKESKQDESGMPNNRFLAERTGGTYSTLKVQPAELEDSGVYFCASSRDRVAQYFGPGTRLTVT.

Written as DNA, the CDR3 is TGTGCCATCTCCCCAGGGTGGGATCAGCCCCAGCATTTT. The encoded protein is CAISPGWDQPQHF. The rearrangement links TRBV10-3 to TRBJ1-5; maybe TRBD1 (5 bases). CDR3 length: 13 residues. Germline values: CDR1 ENHRY, CDR2 SYGVKD. V lost 8 bases, J lost 5 bases, and 13 bases lay in between.

V gene TRBV11-2 combines with J gene TRBJ2-7, with D uncertain. Trimming took off 2 bases at V and 1 base at J, with 12 bases between the two ends. The V gene's germline CDR1 is SGHAT and CDR2 FQNNGV. The CDR3 contains 15 residues. CDR3 sequence (DNA): TGTGCCAGCAGCTTATCATCGACACTGTCCTACGAGCAGTACTTC. Translating it yields CASSLSSTLSYEQYF.

The chain has TRBV7-9 and TRBJ2-3, with TRBD1 matching over 9 bases. The CDR3 is 14 residues long. V dropped 5 bases and J dropped 4; count of bases not matched to a gene: 4. Germline V gene lookup returns CDR1 SEHNR and CDR2 FQNEAQ (reference sequence). This CDR3 is CASSKDRGPDTQYF. The CDR3 region has the DNA TGTGCCAGCAGCAAGGACAGGGGACCAGATACGCAGTATTTT. Drawing the rest from reference TRBV7-9 and TRBJ2-3, the complete variable domain is DTGVSQNPRHKITKRGQNVTFRCDPISEHNRLYWYRQTLGQGPEFLTYFQNEAQLEKSRLLSDRFSAERPKGSFSTLEIQRTEQGDSAMYLCASSKDRGPDTQYFGPGTRLTVL.

The rearrangement joins TRBV10-1 to TRBJ2-7; 8 nucleotides agree with TRBD1. The trim removed 10 bases at V and 5 bases at J, leaving 10 bases unmatched. The CDR3 is made up of 13 amino acids. CDR1 and CDR2 from the germline V gene are WNHNN and SYGVQD (reference sequence). For the CDR3, the DNA is TGCGCCAACCCGGACAGGGTTGGCAACGAGCAGTACTTC. Amino acid sequence: CANPDRVGNEQYF.

The chain employs TRBV18 and TRBJ2-7; 7 nucleotides line up with TRBD2. After removal of 3 bases from V and 3 bases from J, the junction contained 8 bases not matched to a gene. The CDR3 is 15 residues long. CDR1 is KGHSH and CDR2 is LQKENI in the germline V gene. CDR3 sequence reads: CASSPGGTTSYEQYF. The CDR3 DNA is TGTGCCAGCTCACCCGGGGGGACCACAAGCTACGAGCAGTACTTC. The full variable domain, in which reference TRBV18 and TRBJ2-7 provide the parts outside the CDR3, is NAGVMQNPRHLVRRRGQEARLRCSPMKGHSHVYWYRQLPEEGLKFMVYLQKENIIDESGMPKERFSAEFPKEGPSILRIQQVVRGDSAAYFCASSPGGTTSYEQYFGPGTRLTVT.

This clone turned up a few times. The CDR3 is CSVEPTGGGWKTQYF. For the CDR3, the DNA is TGCAGCGTTGAGCCAACGGGAGGGGGATGGAAGACCCAGTACTTC. The chain has TRBV29-1 and TRBJ2-5; 8 positions match TRBD2. Losses at the gene ends were 3 bases for V and 6 bases for J; bases not matched to a gene: 12. The CDR3 length is 15 residues. From germline, CDR1 is SQVTM and CDR2 ANQGSEA.

As concerns this clone: The sample holds other DNA sequences that translate to the same CDR3. The chain is built from TRBV5-1 and TRBJ2-3; the D is unclear. Per germline, CDR1 SGHRS and CDR2 YFSETQ. The V gene lost 0 bases and the J gene lost 6 bases, with 8 bases spanning the gap. The CDR3 spans 13 residues. The CDR3 DNA sequence: TGCGCCAGCAGCTTGGCGTTTGGTGATACGCAGTATTTT. It encodes CASSLAFGDTQYF. Combining the CDR3 with reference TRBV5-1 and TRBJ2-3 gives the whole variable domain KAGVTQTPRYLIKTRGQQVTLSCSPISGHRSVSWYQQTPGQGLQFLFEYFSETQRNKGNFPGRFSGRQFSNSRSEMNVSTLELGDSALYLCASSLAFGDTQYFGPGTRLTVL.